This TCR beta chain was profiled in a study of CD8+ T cells in alopecia areata. Findings and caveats of the study: Greater clonality was observed in lesional scalp samples, especially alopecia totalis/universalis, versus normal scalp. Having one nonresponder leaves uncertain how baseline CD8+ expansion relates to response. Amid tofacitinib therapy, many expanded lesional clones stayed present in scalp and blood.

cDNA prepared by RNA extraction and subsequent reverse transcription served as the template for sequencing. The table came from immunoSEQ multiplex PCR; TCRdb's copy has only in-frame clones and leaves some out. Of about 180,000 clones listed, roughly 50% are singletons. Of note for this clone: What it binds is unknown.

Treatment of the sample: oral pan-JAK inhibitor, 5-10 mg twice daily. The CDR3 is made up of 14 amino acids. The germline V and J ends were trimmed by 3 bases and 7 bases, with 17 bases remaining between them. CDR1 is GTSNPN, CDR2 SVGIG, per germline (reference sequence). This chain joins TRBV30 and TRBJ2-3; D is uncertain. The clonotype comes from a human donor with alopecia areata. Sequenced material: CD8+ T cells sorted from blood, taken at week 24, from a patient treated with tofacitinib. CDR3 sequence reads: CAWSQAVGLNTQYF. In DNA, the CDR3 is TGTGCCTGGAGCCAGGCGGTGGGTCTGAATACGCAGTATTTT.